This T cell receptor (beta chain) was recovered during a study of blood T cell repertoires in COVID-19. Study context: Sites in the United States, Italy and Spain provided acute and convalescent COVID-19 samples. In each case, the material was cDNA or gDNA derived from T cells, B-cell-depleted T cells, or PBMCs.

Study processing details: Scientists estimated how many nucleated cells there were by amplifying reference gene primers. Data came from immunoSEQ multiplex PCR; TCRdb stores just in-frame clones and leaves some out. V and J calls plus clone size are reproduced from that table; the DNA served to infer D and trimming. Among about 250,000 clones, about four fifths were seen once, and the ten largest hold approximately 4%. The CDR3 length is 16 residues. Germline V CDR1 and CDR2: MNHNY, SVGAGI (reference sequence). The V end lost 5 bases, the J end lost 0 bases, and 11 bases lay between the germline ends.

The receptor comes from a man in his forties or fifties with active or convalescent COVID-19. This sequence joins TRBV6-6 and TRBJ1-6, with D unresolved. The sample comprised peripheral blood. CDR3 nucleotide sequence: TGTGCCAGCAGTCCTACCCGGAGCTCCTATAATTCACCCCTCCACTTT. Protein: CASSPTRSSYNSPLHF.